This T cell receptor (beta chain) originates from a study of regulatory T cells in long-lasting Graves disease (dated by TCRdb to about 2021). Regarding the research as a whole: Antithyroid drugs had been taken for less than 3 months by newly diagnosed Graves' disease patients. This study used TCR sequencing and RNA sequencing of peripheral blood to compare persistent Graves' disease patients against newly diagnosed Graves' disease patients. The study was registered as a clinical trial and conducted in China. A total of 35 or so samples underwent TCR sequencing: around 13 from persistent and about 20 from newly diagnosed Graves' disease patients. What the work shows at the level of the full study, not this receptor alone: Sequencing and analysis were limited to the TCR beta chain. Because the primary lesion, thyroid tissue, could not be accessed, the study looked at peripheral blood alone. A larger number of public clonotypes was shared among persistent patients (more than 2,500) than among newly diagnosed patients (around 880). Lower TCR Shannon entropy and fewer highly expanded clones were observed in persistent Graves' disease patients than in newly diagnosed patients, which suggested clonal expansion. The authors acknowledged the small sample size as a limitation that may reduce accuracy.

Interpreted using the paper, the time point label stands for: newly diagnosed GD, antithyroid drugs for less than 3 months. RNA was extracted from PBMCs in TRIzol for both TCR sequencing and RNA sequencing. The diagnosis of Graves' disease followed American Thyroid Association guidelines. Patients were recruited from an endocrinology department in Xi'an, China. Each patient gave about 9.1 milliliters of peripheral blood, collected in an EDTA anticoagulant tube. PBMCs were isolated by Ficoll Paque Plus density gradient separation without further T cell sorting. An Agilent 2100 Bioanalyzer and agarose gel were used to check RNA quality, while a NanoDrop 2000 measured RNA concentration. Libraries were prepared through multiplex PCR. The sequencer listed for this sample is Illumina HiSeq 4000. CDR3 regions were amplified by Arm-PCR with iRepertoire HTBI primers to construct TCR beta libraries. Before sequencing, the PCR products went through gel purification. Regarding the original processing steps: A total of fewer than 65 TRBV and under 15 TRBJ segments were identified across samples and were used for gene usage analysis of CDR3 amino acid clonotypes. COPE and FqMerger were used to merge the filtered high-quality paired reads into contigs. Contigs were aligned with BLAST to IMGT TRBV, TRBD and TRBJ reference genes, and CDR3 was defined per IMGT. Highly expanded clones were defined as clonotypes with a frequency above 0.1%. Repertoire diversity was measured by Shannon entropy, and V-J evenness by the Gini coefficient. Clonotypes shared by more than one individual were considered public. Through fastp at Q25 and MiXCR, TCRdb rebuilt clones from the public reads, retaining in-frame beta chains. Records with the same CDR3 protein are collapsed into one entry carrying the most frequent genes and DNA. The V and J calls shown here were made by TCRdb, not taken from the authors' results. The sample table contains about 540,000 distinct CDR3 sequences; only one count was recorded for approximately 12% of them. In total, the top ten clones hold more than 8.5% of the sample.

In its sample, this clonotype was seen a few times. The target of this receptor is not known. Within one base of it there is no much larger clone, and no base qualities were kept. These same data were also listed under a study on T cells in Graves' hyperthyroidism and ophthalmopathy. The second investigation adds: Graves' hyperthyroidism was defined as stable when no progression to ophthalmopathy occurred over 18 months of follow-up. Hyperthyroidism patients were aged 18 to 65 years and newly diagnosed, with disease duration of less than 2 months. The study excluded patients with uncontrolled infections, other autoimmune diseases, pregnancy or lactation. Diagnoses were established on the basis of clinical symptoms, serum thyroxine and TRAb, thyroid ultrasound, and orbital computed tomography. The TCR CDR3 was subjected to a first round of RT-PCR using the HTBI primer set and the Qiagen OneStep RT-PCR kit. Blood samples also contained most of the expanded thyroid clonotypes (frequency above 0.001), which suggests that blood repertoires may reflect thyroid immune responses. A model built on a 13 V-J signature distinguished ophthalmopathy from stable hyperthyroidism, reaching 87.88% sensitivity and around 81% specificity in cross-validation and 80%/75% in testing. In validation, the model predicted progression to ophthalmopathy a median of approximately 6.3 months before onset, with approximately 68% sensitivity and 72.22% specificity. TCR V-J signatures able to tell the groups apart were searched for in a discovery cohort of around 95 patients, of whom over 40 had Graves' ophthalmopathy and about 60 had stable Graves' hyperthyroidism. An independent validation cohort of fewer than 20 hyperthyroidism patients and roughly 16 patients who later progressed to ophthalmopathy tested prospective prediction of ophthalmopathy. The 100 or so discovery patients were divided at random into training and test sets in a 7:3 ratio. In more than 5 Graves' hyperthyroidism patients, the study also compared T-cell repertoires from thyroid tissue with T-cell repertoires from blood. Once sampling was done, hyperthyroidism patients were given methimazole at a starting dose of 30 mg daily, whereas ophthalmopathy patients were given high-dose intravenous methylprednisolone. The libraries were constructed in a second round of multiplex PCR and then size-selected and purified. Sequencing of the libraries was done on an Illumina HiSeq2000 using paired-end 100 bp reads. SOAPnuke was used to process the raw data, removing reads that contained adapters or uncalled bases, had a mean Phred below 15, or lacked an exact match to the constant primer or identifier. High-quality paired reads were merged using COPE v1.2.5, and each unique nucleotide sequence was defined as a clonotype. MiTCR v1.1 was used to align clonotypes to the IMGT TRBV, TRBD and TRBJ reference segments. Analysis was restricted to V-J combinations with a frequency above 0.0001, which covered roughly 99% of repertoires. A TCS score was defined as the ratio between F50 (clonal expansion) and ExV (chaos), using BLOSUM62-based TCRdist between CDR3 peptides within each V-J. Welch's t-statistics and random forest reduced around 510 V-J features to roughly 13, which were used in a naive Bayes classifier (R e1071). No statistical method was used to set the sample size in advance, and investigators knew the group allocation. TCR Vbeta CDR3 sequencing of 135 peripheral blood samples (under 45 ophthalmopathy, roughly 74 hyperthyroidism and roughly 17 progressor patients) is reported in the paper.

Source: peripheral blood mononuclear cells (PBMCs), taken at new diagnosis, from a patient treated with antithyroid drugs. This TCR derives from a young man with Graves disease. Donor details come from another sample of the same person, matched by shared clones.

The sequenced DNA: TGTGCCAGCAGCGTATTCACTAGCGGGCAAGAGACCCAGTACTTC. Translation gives CASSVFTSGQETQYF. The receptor chain draws on TRBV9 and TRBJ2-5, with 9 middle bases fitting TRBD2. V is pruned by 1 base and J by 2 bases, leaving 3 bases of the junction without a gene match. The CDR3 measures 15 amino acids from cysteine to phenylalanine. Left in the record is the CDR3 DNA by itself, 45 bases read in frame from the first base. For CDR1 and CDR2, the germline V gene lists SGDLS and YYNGEE.